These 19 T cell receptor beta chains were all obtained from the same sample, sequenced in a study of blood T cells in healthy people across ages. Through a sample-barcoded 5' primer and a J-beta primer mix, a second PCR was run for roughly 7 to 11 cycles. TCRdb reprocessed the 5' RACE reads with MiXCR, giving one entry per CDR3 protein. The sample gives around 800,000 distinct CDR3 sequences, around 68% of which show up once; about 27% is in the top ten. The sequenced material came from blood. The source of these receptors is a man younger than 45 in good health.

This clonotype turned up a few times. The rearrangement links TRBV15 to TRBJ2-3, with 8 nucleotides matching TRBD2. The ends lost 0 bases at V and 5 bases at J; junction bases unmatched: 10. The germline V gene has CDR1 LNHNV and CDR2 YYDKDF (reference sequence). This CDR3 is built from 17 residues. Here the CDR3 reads CATSRDWQRGRKDTQYF. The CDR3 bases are TGTGCCACCAGCAGAGATTGGCAGCGGGGGCGGAAAGATACGCAGTATTTT.

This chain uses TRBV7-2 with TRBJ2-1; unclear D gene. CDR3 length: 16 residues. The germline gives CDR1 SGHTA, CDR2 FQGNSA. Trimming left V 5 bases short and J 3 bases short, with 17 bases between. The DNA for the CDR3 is TGTGCCAGCAGCCTAGGCCCCACCTGGAACTACAATGAGCAGTTCTTC. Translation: CASSLGPTWNYNEQFF.

The CDR3 DNA reads TGTGCCAGCAGTTACTCGATCTGGGGGCAAGCTAATGGCTACACCTTC. Translation: CASSYSIWGQANGYTF. This rearrangement joins TRBV6-5 to TRBJ1-2; D is possibly TRBD1 (6 bases). Per germline, CDR1 MNHEY and CDR2 SVGAGI. V gave up 0 bases and J gave up 6 bases, with 17 bases separating them. The CDR3 runs 16 residues.

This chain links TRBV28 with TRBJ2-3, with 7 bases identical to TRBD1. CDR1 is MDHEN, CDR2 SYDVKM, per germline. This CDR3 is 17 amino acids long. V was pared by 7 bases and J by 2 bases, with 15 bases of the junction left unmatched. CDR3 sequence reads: CASNSPSGGMDTDTQYF. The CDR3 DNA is TGTGCCAGCAATTCTCCATCAGGGGGTATGGACACAGATACGCAGTATTTT.

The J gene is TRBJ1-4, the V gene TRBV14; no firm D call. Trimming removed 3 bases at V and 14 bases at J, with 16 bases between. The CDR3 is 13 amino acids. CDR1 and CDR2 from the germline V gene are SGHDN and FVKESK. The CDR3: CASSQRDVPVLFF. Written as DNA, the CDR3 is TGTGCCAGCAGCCAGAGGGATGTCCCGGTCCTGTTTTTT.

The CDR3 region is CASSLGGDTYITDTQYF. CDR3 in DNA: TGTGCCAGCAGCTTAGGTGGGGACACCTATATCACAGATACGCAGTATTTT. The chain recombines TRBV7-9 with TRBJ2-3, with D possibly TRBD1 on 6 matching bases. The CDR3 consists of 17 residues. Germline V gene sequence: CDR1 SEHNR, CDR2 FQNEAQ (reference sequence). The V end lost 1 base, the J end lost 2 bases, and 16 bases lay between the germline ends.

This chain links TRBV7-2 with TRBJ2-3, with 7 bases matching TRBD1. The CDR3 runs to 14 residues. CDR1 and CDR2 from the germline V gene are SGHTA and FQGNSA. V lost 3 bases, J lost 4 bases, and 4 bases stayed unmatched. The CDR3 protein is CASSFLQGADTQYF. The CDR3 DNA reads TGTGCCAGCAGCTTTCTCCAGGGGGCAGATACGCAGTATTTT.

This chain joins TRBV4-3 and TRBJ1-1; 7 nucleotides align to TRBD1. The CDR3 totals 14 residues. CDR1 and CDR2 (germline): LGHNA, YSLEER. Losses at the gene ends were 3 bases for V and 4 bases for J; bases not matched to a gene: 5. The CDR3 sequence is CASSQLRGGTEAFF. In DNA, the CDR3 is TGCGCCAGCAGCCAGCTCAGGGGGGGCACTGAAGCTTTCTTT.

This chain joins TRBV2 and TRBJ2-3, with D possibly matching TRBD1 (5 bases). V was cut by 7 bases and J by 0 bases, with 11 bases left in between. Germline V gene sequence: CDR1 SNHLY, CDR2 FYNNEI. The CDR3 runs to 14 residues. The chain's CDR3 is CASNRQLSTDTQYF. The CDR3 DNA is TGTGCCAGCAACCGACAGCTTAGCACAGATACGCAGTATTTT.

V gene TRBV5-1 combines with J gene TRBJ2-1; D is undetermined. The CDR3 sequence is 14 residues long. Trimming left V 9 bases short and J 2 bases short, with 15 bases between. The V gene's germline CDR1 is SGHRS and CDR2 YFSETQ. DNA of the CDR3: TGCGCCACCAGATTTCAGACAACCTACAATGAGCAGTTCTTC. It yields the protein CATRFQTTYNEQFF.

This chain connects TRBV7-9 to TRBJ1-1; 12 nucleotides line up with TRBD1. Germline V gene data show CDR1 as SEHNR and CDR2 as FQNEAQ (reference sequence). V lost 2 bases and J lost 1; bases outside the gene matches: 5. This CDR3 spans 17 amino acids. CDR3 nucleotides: TGTGCCAGCAGCTTATGGGGACAGGGGGCTGGGAACACTGAAGCTTTCTTT. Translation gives CASSLWGQGAGNTEAFF.

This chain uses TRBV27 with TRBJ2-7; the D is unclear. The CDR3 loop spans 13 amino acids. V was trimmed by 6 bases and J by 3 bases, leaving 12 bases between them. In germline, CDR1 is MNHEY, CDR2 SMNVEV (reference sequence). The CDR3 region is CASRDGPLYEQYF. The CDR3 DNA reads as TGTGCCAGCAGGGACGGGCCCCTCTACGAGCAGTACTTC.

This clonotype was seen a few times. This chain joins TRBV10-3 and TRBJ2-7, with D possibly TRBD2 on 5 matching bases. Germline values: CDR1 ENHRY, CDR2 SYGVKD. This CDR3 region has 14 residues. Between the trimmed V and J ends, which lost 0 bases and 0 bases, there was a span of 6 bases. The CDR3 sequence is CAISESGNSYEQYF. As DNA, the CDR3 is TGTGCCATCAGTGAGTCCGGGAACTCCTACGAGCAGTACTTC.

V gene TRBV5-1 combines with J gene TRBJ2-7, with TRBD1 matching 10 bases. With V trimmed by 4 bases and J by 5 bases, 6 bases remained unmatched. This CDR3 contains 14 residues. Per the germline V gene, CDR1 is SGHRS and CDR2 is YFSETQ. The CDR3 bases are TGCGCCAGCAGCCCAGGACAGGGGGATCACGAGCAGTACTTC. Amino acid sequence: CASSPGQGDHEQYF.

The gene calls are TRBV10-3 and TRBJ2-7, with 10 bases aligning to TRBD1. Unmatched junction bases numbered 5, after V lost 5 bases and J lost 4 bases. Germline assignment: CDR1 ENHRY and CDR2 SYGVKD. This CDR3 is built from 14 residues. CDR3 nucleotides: TGTGCCATCAGTCCGGGACAGGGGCAATACGAGCAGTACTTC. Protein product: CAISPGQGQYEQYF.

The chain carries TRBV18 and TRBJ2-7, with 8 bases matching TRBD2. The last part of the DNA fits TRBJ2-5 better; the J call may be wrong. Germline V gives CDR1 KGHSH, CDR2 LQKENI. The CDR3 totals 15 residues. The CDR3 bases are TGTGCCAGCTCACAGCTAAGCGGGGGAGAGGAGACCCAGTACTTC. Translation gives CASSQLSGGEETQYF.

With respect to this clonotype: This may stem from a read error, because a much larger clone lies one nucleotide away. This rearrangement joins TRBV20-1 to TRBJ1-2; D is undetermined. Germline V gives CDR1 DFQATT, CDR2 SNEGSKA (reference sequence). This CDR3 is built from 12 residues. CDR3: CSASNGNYGHTF. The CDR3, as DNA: TGCAGTGCTAGTAACGGCAACTATGGCCACACCTTC.

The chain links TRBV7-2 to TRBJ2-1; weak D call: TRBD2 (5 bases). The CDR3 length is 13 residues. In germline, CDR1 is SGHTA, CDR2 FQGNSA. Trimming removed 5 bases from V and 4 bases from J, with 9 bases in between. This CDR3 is CASSDGLYNEQFF. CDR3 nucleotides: TGTGCCAGCAGCGATGGACTTTACAATGAGCAGTTCTTC.

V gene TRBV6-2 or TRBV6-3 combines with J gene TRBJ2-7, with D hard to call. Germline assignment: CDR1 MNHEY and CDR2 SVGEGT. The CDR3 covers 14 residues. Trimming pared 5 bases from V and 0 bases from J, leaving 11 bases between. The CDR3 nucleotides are TGTGCCAGCAGTCTTACGGCACTCTCCTACGAGCAGTACTTC. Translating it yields CASSLTALSYEQYF.